This TCR beta chain was sequenced during a study of blood T cell repertoires in COVID-19. The wider study: Some COVID-19 samples were acute and others convalescent; all came from the United States, Italy and Spain.

Libraries were prepared by immunoSEQ multiplex PCR; TCRdb keeps only in-frame clonotypes and omits some of them. Of approximately 180,000 clones in the sample, nearly 90% were seen once. The CDR3 extends over 16 amino acids. Germline CDR1 is KGHDR and CDR2 is SFDVKD. V lost 0 bases to trimming and J lost 0 bases, with 8 bases between them. The receptor comes from a man in his fifties or sixties with active or convalescent COVID-19. What was sequenced was peripheral blood. This sequence joins TRBV24-1 and TRBJ2-1; perhaps TRBD1 as D (5 bases). In DNA form, the CDR3 reads TGTGCCACCAGTGATTTGAGGGGTAACTCCTACAATGAGCAGTTCTTC. Its translation: CATSDLRGNSYNEQFF.